The 27 T cell receptor beta chains below come from one sample, sequenced in a study of blood T cell repertoires in COVID-19. The protocol was immunoSEQ multiplex PCR, while the TCRdb copy is restricted to in-frame clones and leaves out a portion. The sample records some 200,000 clones, about nine tenths being singletons. The sample comprised PBMCs or T cells enriched from blood (not recorded which). The receptors here all came from a woman in her 30s who had recovered from COVID-19.

The chain joins TRBV4-1 to TRBJ1-1; possible D gene TRBD1, 5 bases. This CDR3 contains 12 residues. Germline CDR1 and CDR2: MGHRA and YSYEKL. Trimming removed 0 bases at V and 10 bases at J, with 9 bases between. This CDR3 reads CASSQEGPGAFF. As DNA, the CDR3 is TGCGCCAGCAGCCAAGAGGGGCCGGGAGCTTTCTTT.

The J gene is TRBJ1-2, the V gene TRBV28; possibly TRBD1 for D (5 bases). Trimming left V 4 bases short and J 4 bases short, with 16 bases between. CDR1 is MDHEN, CDR2 SYDVKM, per germline. The CDR3 is made up of 15 amino acids. CDR3 nucleotide sequence: TGTGCCAGCAGTTCTCGGGGGAGGGGCGGCTATGGCTACACCTTC. Its protein is CASSSRGRGGYGYTF.

The chain recombines TRBV11-2 with TRBJ2-5, with a possible D match to TRBD2 (6 bases). Trimming stripped 5 bases from V and 0 bases from J, with 10 bases between. This CDR3 is 14 amino acids long. Per the germline V gene, CDR1 is SGHAT and CDR2 is FQNNGV. DNA for the CDR3: TGTGCCAGCAGCCTATGGGACTACCAAGAGACCCAGTACTTC. It is translated as CASSLWDYQETQYF. The variable domain in full, with the rest retrieved from reference TRBV11-2 and TRBJ2-5, is EAGVAQSPRYKIIEKRQSVAFWCNPISGHATLYWYQQILGQGPKLLIQFQNNGVVDDSQLPKDRFSAERLKGVDSTLKIQPAKLEDSAVYLCASSLWDYQETQYFGPGTRLLVL.

A single count supports this clone. The rearrangement uses TRBV5-5 and TRBJ1-1; D is ambiguous. The V gene lost 0 bases and the J gene lost 8 bases, with 20 bases spanning the gap. Germline values: CDR1 SGHKS, CDR2 YYEKEE (reference sequence). This CDR3 is 16 amino acids long. The CDR3 sequence: CASSLANSIPGFEAFF. DNA of the CDR3: TGTGCCAGCAGCTTGGCCAATTCGATACCAGGATTCGAAGCTTTCTTT.

The V gene is TRBV7-8, the J gene TRBJ1-4; 7 nucleotides line up with TRBD1. The CDR3 is made up of 14 amino acids. Trimming at V came to 5 bases and at J to 5 bases, leaving 5 bases not matched to a gene. Germline lookup yields CDR1 SGHVS and CDR2 FQNEAQ. The CDR3 DNA follows: TGTGCCAGCAGCCCCGGGACAGAGAATGAAAAACTGTTTTTT. It translates to CASSPGTENEKLFF. Variable domain in full (rest from reference TRBV7-8 and TRBJ1-4): GAGVSQSPRYKVAKRGQDVALRCDPISGHVSLFWYQQALGQGPEFLTYFQNEAQLDKSGLPSDRFFAERPEGSVSTLKIQRTQQEDSAVYLCASSPGTENEKLFFGSGTQLSVL.

This clone was seen a handful of times. The chain couples TRBV29-1 to TRBJ2-3; the match to TRBD2 covers 9 bases. The CDR3 length is 16 residues. Trimming removed 6 bases from V and 2 bases from J; junction bases left unmatched: 12. In germline, CDR1 is SQVTM, CDR2 ANQGSEA. DNA for the CDR3: TGCAGCGTCGCGGGGGGGGTTAATAGAGTCACAGATACGCAGTATTTT. This translates into CSVAGGVNRVTDTQYF.

The chain employs TRBV21-1 and TRBJ2-1; the table's D call TRBD2 went unverified against the DNA. TRBV21-1 is shown as a pseudogene. There are 17 residues in the CDR3. CDR3 DNA: TGTGCCAGCAGCAAAGGGGGTCGACTAGCGAACCACAATGAGCAGTTCTTC. This translates into CASSKGGRLANHNEQFF.

The V gene is TRBV5-6, the J gene TRBJ2-5; possibly TRBD1 for D (5 bases). There are 15 residues in the CDR3. CDR1 and CDR2 (germline): SGHDT, YYEEEE. The ends were cut back, 0 bases at V and 1 base at J, with 10 bases in the middle. The CDR3 nucleotides are TGTGCCAGCAGCTTGGCCTGGGGCCTCCAAGAGACCCAGTACTTC. Protein sequence: CASSLAWGLQETQYF.

The V gene is TRBV11-3, the J gene TRBJ1-1; the D gene is possibly TRBD1 (6 bases). Germline CDR1 is SGHNT and CDR2 is YENEEA. This CDR3 spans 15 amino acids. The germline V and J ends were trimmed by 1 base and 5 bases, with 14 bases remaining between them. The CDR3 reads CASSLGGGLRTEAFF. CDR3 bases: TGTGCCAGCAGCTTAGGGGGGGGCCTTAGAACTGAAGCTTTCTTT.

The chain combines TRBV7-2 with TRBJ2-7, with TRBD1 matching over 8 bases. Per germline, CDR1 SGHTA and CDR2 FQGNSA. CDR3 length equals 15 residues. V shed 4 bases, J shed 2 bases, and the junction held 7 bases outside the gene matches. The CDR3 is CASSSRTGTTYEQYF. CDR3 DNA: TGTGCCAGCAGCTCCAGGACAGGGACCACCTACGAGCAGTACTTC.

The chain is built from TRBV3-1 (or the pseudogene TRBV3-2) and TRBJ1-2, with 10 bases aligning to TRBD1. The ends lost 1 base at V and 2 bases at J; junction bases unmatched: 10. The CDR3 is made up of 18 amino acids. CDR1 and CDR2 from the germline V gene are LGHDT and YNNKEL (reference sequence). The CDR3 DNA follows: TGTGCCAGCAGCCAAGCCTTCGGGACAGGGGATCCAAACTATGGCTACACCTTC. It codes for CASSQAFGTGDPNYGYTF.

This sequence joins TRBV7-2 and TRBJ1-1; D remains ambiguous. V was clipped by 5 bases and J by 0 bases, with 10 bases between them. There are 14 residues in the CDR3. Germline CDR1 is SGHTA and CDR2 is FQGNSA. The CDR3: CASSPSVVNTEAFF. Here the CDR3 DNA reads TGTGCCAGCAGCCCCTCGGTCGTGAACACTGAAGCTTTCTTT.

This rearrangement joins TRBV18 to TRBJ1-2; D unresolved. The CDR3 contains 13 residues. V was pared by 2 bases and J by 4 bases, with 8 bases between. The germline CDR1 and CDR2 sequences are KGHSH and LQKENI. This chain's CDR3 is CASSPSEAYGYTF. As DNA, the CDR3 is TGTGCCAGCTCACCAAGTGAGGCCTATGGCTACACCTTC.

The V and J genes are TRBV7-9 and TRBJ2-3; tentatively, D is TRBD1 (6 bases). This CDR3 spans 15 amino acids. CDR1 and CDR2 (germline): SEHNR, FQNEAQ (reference sequence). Trimming pared 2 bases from V and 4 bases from J, leaving 13 bases between. CDR3 nucleotide sequence: TGTGCCAGCAGCTTACGGTTAGGGGGTGCAGATACGCAGTATTTT. Protein: CASSLRLGGADTQYF.

This chain links TRBV15 with TRBJ2-7; TRBD2 matches at 9 bases. The germline gives CDR1 LNHNV, CDR2 YYDKDF (reference sequence). J was trimmed by 0 bases and V by 1 base; bases with no gene match: 4. The CDR3 sequence is 16 residues long. This chain's CDR3 is CATSRVGREGSYEQYF. Here the CDR3 DNA reads TGTGCCACCAGCAGAGTGGGGCGGGAGGGCTCCTACGAGCAGTACTTC.

This chain uses TRBV19 with TRBJ2-5; TRBD2 is a possible D gene (6 bases). This CDR3 comprises 14 residues. The V gene's germline CDR1 is LNHDA and CDR2 SQIVND (reference sequence). V lost 1 base to trimming and J lost 0 bases, with 6 bases between them. Here the CDR3 reads CASSIGGDQETQYF. The CDR3, as DNA: TGTGCCAGTAGTATAGGGGGGGACCAAGAGACCCAGTACTTC.

The CDR3 reads CASNTPQTGASYEQYF. In nucleotides, the CDR3 is TGTGCCAGCAACACGCCGCAGACAGGGGCGTCTTACGAGCAGTACTTC. This chain uses TRBV28 with TRBJ2-7; TRBD1 matches at 8 bases. The V and J ends lost 7 bases and 4 bases, in that order; junction bases with no gene match: 15. The CDR3 is 16 residues long. Germline CDR1 reads MDHEN; CDR2 reads SYDVKM.

This clone appeared once. The rearrangement joins TRBV11-3 to TRBJ2-7; 8 bases align to TRBD1. The junction had 9 bases not matched to a gene; V was cut back by 4 bases and J by 7 bases. There are 14 residues in the CDR3. Per germline, CDR1 SGHNT and CDR2 YENEEA. The CDR3: CASSSGQDLVEQYF. The CDR3 DNA sequence: TGTGCCAGCAGCTCGGGACAGGATCTAGTAGAGCAGTACTTC.

The CDR3 sequence: CASSLQGDRTTEAFF. In DNA, the CDR3 is TGTGCCAGCAGTTTACAGGGGGACCGAACGACTGAAGCTTTCTTT. The chain carries TRBV27 and TRBJ1-1; 7 positions agree with TRBD1. V lost 2 bases and J lost 5; bases outside the gene matches: 8. The germline V gene encodes CDR1 MNHEY and CDR2 SMNVEV (reference sequence). The length of the CDR3 is 15 residues.

The gene calls are TRBV4-2 and TRBJ1-2, with 9 bases fitting TRBD1. J gave up 6 bases and V 3 bases, and 14 bases lay outside the gene matches. The CDR3 length is 17 residues. Germline CDR1 is LGHNA and CDR2 is YNFKEQ. The CDR3 region has the DNA TGTGCCAGCAGCCACCGAACGGGACAGGGTGCAACTAATGGCTACACCTTC. The encoded protein is CASSHRTGQGATNGYTF.

The J gene is TRBJ2-7, the V gene TRBV9; 10 bases are shared with TRBD2. The germline V gene has CDR1 SGDLS and CDR2 YYNGEE. CDR3 size: 16 residues. J gave up 1 base and V 3 bases, and 7 bases lay outside the gene matches. CDR3 sequence reads: CASSGAASGSSYEQYF. The DNA for the CDR3 is TGTGCCAGCAGCGGGGCGGCTAGCGGGAGTTCCTACGAGCAGTACTTC.

V gene TRBV4-3 combines with J gene TRBJ2-3; no reliable D call. Germline V gene data show CDR1 as LGHNA and CDR2 as YSLEER. The CDR3 is made up of 15 amino acids. The V end was cut by 4 bases, the J end by 0 bases, with 11 bases between. The CDR3 nucleotides are TGCGCCAGCAGCCGAAACACCGCTAGCACAGATACGCAGTATTTT. It is translated as CASSRNTASTDTQYF.

The V call is TRBV6-6, the J call TRBJ1-3; the D gene is possibly TRBD1 (6 bases). Germline lookup yields CDR1 MNHNY and CDR2 SVGAGI (reference sequence). The CDR3 spans 15 residues. V was pared by 6 bases and J by 2 bases, with 14 bases between. The chain's CDR3 is CASSNTGIPGNTIYF. CDR3 sequence (DNA): TGTGCCAGCAGCAATACAGGGATCCCTGGAAACACCATATATTTT.

This clone came up once. The CDR3 reads CASSEGGPGLVGMNTEAFF. The CDR3 DNA follows: TGTGCCAGCAGTGAGGGGGGTCCAGGCTTGGTTGGCATGAACACTGAAGCTTTCTTT. The chain couples TRBV6-1 to TRBJ1-1; possible D gene TRBD1, 5 bases. Deletions cut 3 bases from V and 0 bases from J, with 23 bases between. There are 19 residues in the CDR3. CDR1 and CDR2 (germline): MNHNS, SASEGT.

The rearrangement uses TRBV10-3 and TRBJ1-1; 7 bases agree with TRBD1. This CDR3 region has 14 residues. Trimming cost V 6 bases and J 1 base; bases outside gene matches: 5. The germline V gene encodes CDR1 ENHRY and CDR2 SYGVKD. For the CDR3, the DNA is TGTGCCATCAGCGATCCAGGGGGGAACACTGAAGCTTTCTTT. Protein: CAISDPGGNTEAFF.

The chain combines TRBV29-1 with TRBJ1-5, with 7 bases lining up with TRBD1. Germline values: CDR1 SQVTM, CDR2 ANQGSEA. The V segment lost 4 bases and the J segment 3 bases; nucleotides outside the gene matches: 6. This CDR3 region has 14 residues. CDR3 sequence reads: CSVAVRGSNQPQHF. DNA for the CDR3: TGCAGCGTTGCCGTCAGGGGGTCCAATCAGCCCCAGCATTTT. The full variable domain, with the rest looked up from reference TRBV29-1 and TRBJ1-5, is SAVISQKPSRDICQRGTSLTIQCQVDSQVTMMFWYRQQPGQSLTLIATANQGSEATYESGFVIDKFPISRPNLTFSTLTVSNMSPEDSSIYLCSVAVRGSNQPQHFGDGTRLSIL.

V gene TRBV4-2 combines with J gene TRBJ2-5; 10 nucleotides agree with TRBD2. With 1 base clipped from V and 2 bases from J, the junction kept 4 bases outside the gene matches. Germline V CDR1 and CDR2: LGHNA, YNFKEQ. CDR3 length equals 16 residues. The CDR3 nucleotides are TGTGCCAGCAGCCAAGTACTAGCGGGGAGACAAGAGACCCAGTACTTC. Its translation is CASSQVLAGRQETQYF.